This T cell receptor beta chain is from a study of cytomegalovirus exposure and HLA in healthy donors. Study background: Ancestry clustering placed 70% to 85% of roughly 400 genotyped donors in the Caucasian-associated cluster.

A note on this clone: Its cognate antigen is unknown.

A multiplex PCR was run with 60 Vbeta primers and 13 Jbeta primers. Generated by immunoSEQ multiplex PCR, the TCRdb table keeps only in-frame clones and is missing some. The sample carries some 120,000 clones, around 83% recorded once. Findings and caveats of the study: In all likelihood, a cluster of highly shared sequence variants was a sequencing artifact.

CDR3 size: 15 residues. The J segment lost 4 bases and the V segment lost 1 base, leaving 2 bases of the junction unmatched. Germline V gene sequence: CDR1 SGHDN, CDR2 FVKESK. This sequence joins TRBV14 and TRBJ2-7, with 12 bases fitting TRBD2. The sequenced sample was PBMCs. The TCR was taken from a woman aged 18-29 years in good health and CMV-seropositive. The CDR3 protein is CASSQASGGAYEQYF. The CDR3 coding sequence is TGTGCCAGCAGCCAAGCTAGCGGGGGGGCGTACGAGCAGTACTTC.